These T cell receptor beta chains were read from a single sample in a study of shared clonotypes between healthy human individuals. Sequencing used immunoSEQ multiplex PCR; TCRdb keeps in-frame clones, though not all of them. The sample holds over 800,000 clones, 92% seen once. The specimen sequenced was naive CD8+ T cells sorted from blood. The source is a man aged 30 to 39 in good health. Both conserved end residues are part of each CDR3. Fields, in order: J gene, V gene, D gene, clone size, CDR3 protein, CDR3 DNA. A D gene is named only where the DNA matches it firmly. Rows may omit the clone size; those that give it use once, few, many or a size class.

j_call: TRBJ2-3
v_call: TRBV7-9
d_call: -
clone_size: -
cdr3_aa: CASSLDPNTDTQYF
cdr3_nt: TGTGCCAGCAGCTTAGATCCGAACACAGATACGCAGTATTTT

j_call: TRBJ1-5
v_call: TRBV9
d_call: TRBD1
clone_size: -
cdr3_aa: CASSVGPGQGFTNQPQHF
cdr3_nt: TGTGCCAGCAGCGTAGGCCCGGGACAGGGGTTTACCAATCAGCCCCAGCATTTT

j_call: TRBJ2-1
v_call: TRBV15
d_call: TRBD2
clone_size: -
cdr3_aa: CATSRDPTSGRGSYNEQFF
cdr3_nt: TGTGCCACCAGCAGAGATCCGACTAGCGGGAGGGGGTCCTACAATGAGCAGTTCTTC

j_call: TRBJ2-1
v_call: TRBV7-9
d_call: TRBD2
clone_size: -
cdr3_aa: CASSLRTSGSNEQFF
cdr3_nt: TGTGCCAGCAGCCTCCGGACTAGCGGGAGCAATGAGCAGTTCTTC

j_call: TRBJ2-7
v_call: TRBV6-6
d_call: -
clone_size: -
cdr3_aa: CATGQEIYEQYF
cdr3_nt: TGTGCCACCGGGCAGGAGATCTACGAGCAGTACTTC

j_call: TRBJ1-3
v_call: TRBV6-5
d_call: -
clone_size: -
cdr3_aa: CATGKSAGNTIYF
cdr3_nt: TGTGCCACCGGAAAGTCTGCCGGAAACACCATATATTTT

j_call: TRBJ2-7
v_call: TRBV5-1
d_call: -
clone_size: -
cdr3_aa: CASSLWGGHEQYF
cdr3_nt: TGCGCCAGCAGCTTATGGGGCGGTCACGAGCAGTACTTC

j_call: TRBJ2-7
v_call: TRBV11-2
d_call: TRBD1
clone_size: -
cdr3_aa: CASSTPRGTGYVHEQYF
cdr3_nt: TGTGCCAGCAGCACACCTAGGGGGACAGGGTATGTCCACGAGCAGTACTTC

j_call: TRBJ2-7
v_call: TRBV28
d_call: TRBD2
clone_size: -
cdr3_aa: CASSSLAGEREQYF
cdr3_nt: TGTGCCAGCAGTTCACTAGCGGGAGAACGCGAGCAGTACTTC

j_call: TRBJ2-2
v_call: TRBV6-1
d_call: -
clone_size: -
cdr3_aa: CASSELGGATGELFF
cdr3_nt: TGTGCCAGCAGTGAACTCGGGGGCGCCACCGGGGAGCTGTTTTTT

j_call: TRBJ2-7
v_call: TRBV7-6
d_call: -
clone_size: -
cdr3_aa: CASSLRGLHGEQYF
cdr3_nt: TGTGCCAGCAGCTTGAGAGGGCTTCATGGCGAGCAGTACTTC

j_call: TRBJ2-1
v_call: TRBV19
d_call: -
clone_size: -
cdr3_aa: CASSMAAGSYNEQFF
cdr3_nt: TGTGCCAGTAGTATGGCGGCGGGCTCCTACAATGAGCAGTTCTTC

j_call: TRBJ1-4
v_call: TRBV28
d_call: -
clone_size: -
cdr3_aa: CASSWEPGHLLNEKLFF
cdr3_nt: TGTGCCAGCAGTTGGGAGCCGGGACACCTTCTTAATGAAAAACTGTTTTTT

j_call: TRBJ2-7
v_call: TRBV4-1
d_call: TRBD1
clone_size: once
cdr3_aa: CASSQGTGGTYEQYF
cdr3_nt: TGCGCCAGCAGCCAAGGAACAGGGGGCACCTACGAGCAGTACTTC

j_call: TRBJ1-2
v_call: TRBV28
d_call: -
clone_size: once
cdr3_aa: CASTVYLTGNYGYTF
cdr3_nt: TGTGCCAGCACCGTCTACCTGACAGGAAACTATGGCTACACCTTC

j_call: TRBJ2-7
v_call: TRBV2
d_call: TRBD1
clone_size: -
cdr3_aa: CASSTRTGSPYEQYF
cdr3_nt: TGTGCCAGCAGTACCCGGACAGGATCCCCCTACGAGCAGTACTTC

j_call: TRBJ2-7
v_call: TRBV10-3
d_call: -
clone_size: -
cdr3_aa: CAISDRQYEQYF
cdr3_nt: TGTGCCATTTCCGATCGGCAGTACGAGCAGTACTTC

j_call: TRBJ1-5
v_call: TRBV6-6
d_call: TRBD1
clone_size: once
cdr3_aa: CASILQGTGQPQHF
cdr3_nt: TGTGCCAGCATCTTACAGGGGACGGGTCAGCCCCAGCATTTT

j_call: TRBJ1-1
v_call: TRBV27
d_call: -
clone_size: once
cdr3_aa: CASRWTVNTEAFF
cdr3_nt: TGTGCCAGCAGGTGGACAGTGAACACTGAAGCTTTCTTT

j_call: TRBJ2-3
v_call: TRBV6-6
d_call: -
clone_size: -
cdr3_aa: CASRVGGSTDTQYF
cdr3_nt: TGTGCCAGCAGGGTTGGCGGATCCACAGATACGCAGTATTTT

j_call: TRBJ2-7
v_call: TRBV9
d_call: -
clone_size: -
cdr3_aa: CASSAIGGREQYF
cdr3_nt: TGTGCCAGCAGCGCTATCGGGGGGCGCGAGCAGTACTTC

j_call: TRBJ2-7
v_call: TRBV29-1
d_call: -
clone_size: -
cdr3_aa: CSVEGTQIYEQYF
cdr3_nt: TGCAGCGTTGAAGGAACACAGATCTACGAGCAGTACTTC

j_call: TRBJ2-1
v_call: TRBV27
d_call: -
clone_size: -
cdr3_aa: CASSFRGEAYNEQFF
cdr3_nt: TGTGCCAGCAGTTTTAGGGGGGAAGCCTACAATGAGCAGTTCTTC

j_call: TRBJ2-5
v_call: TRBV30
d_call: -
clone_size: -
cdr3_aa: CAWSSSEETQYF
cdr3_nt: TGTGCCTGGAGTTCATCAGAAGAGACCCAGTACTTC

j_call: TRBJ1-3
v_call: TRBV27
d_call: -
clone_size: -
cdr3_aa: CASSLQGGAGNTIYF
cdr3_nt: TGTGCCAGCAGTTTGCAGGGAGGTGCTGGAAACACCATATATTTT

j_call: TRBJ2-3
v_call: TRBV10-1
d_call: TRBD2
clone_size: once
cdr3_aa: CASAAGVTDTQYF
cdr3_nt: TGCGCCAGCGCAGCGGGAGTAACAGATACGCAGTATTTT

j_call: TRBJ2-5
v_call: TRBV2
d_call: TRBD2
clone_size: -
cdr3_aa: CASGSLRGLEETQYF
cdr3_nt: TGTGCCAGCGGCAGCCTCAGGGGACTAGAAGAGACCCAGTACTTC

j_call: TRBJ2-7
v_call: TRBV6-1
d_call: -
clone_size: -
cdr3_aa: CASSEGRRTYEQYF
cdr3_nt: TGTGCCAGCAGTGAAGGGAGGCGGACCTACGAGCAGTACTTC

j_call: TRBJ1-2
v_call: TRBV11-2
d_call: TRBD1
clone_size: -
cdr3_aa: CASSRGTGVGYTF
cdr3_nt: TGTGCCAGCAGCAGGGGGACAGGGGTCGGCTACACCTTC

j_call: TRBJ2-1
v_call: TRBV27
d_call: -
clone_size: -
cdr3_aa: CASSPGRNNEQFF
cdr3_nt: TGTGCCAGCAGTCCGGGTCGAAACAATGAGCAGTTCTTC

j_call: TRBJ1-1
v_call: TRBV2
d_call: -
clone_size: -
cdr3_aa: CASSEARSQTENTEAFF
cdr3_nt: TGTGCCAGCAGTGAAGCGCGGTCCCAGACAGAGAACACTGAAGCTTTCTTT

j_call: TRBJ2-7
v_call: TRBV5-6
d_call: -
clone_size: -
cdr3_aa: CASSSLYEQYF
cdr3_nt: TGTGCCAGCAGCTCACTCTACGAGCAGTACTTC

j_call: TRBJ2-1
v_call: TRBV18
d_call: TRBD1
clone_size: few
cdr3_aa: CASSRIDRDDEQFF
cdr3_nt: TGTGCCAGCTCCCGCATAGACAGGGATGATGAGCAGTTCTTC

j_call: TRBJ2-1
v_call: TRBV2
d_call: -
clone_size: -
cdr3_aa: CASSSGLGDNEQFF
cdr3_nt: TGTGCCAGCAGTAGCGGACTGGGCGACAATGAGCAGTTCTTC

j_call: TRBJ2-7
v_call: TRBV9
d_call: -
clone_size: -
cdr3_aa: CASSTSQGLEQYF
cdr3_nt: TGTGCCAGCAGCACTAGCCAGGGTCTCGAGCAGTACTTC

j_call: TRBJ1-5
v_call: TRBV2
d_call: TRBD1
clone_size: -
cdr3_aa: CASKGTADSNQPQHF
cdr3_nt: TGTGCCAGCAAAGGGACAGCCGATAGCAATCAGCCCCAGCATTTT

j_call: TRBJ2-3
v_call: TRBV7-8
d_call: TRBD2
clone_size: -
cdr3_aa: CASSYPLAGVTSTDTQYF
cdr3_nt: TGTGCCAGCAGTTACCCCCTTGCGGGAGTAACTAGCACAGATACGCAGTATTTT

j_call: TRBJ2-3
v_call: TRBV18
d_call: TRBD1
clone_size: -
cdr3_aa: CASSPPPGQGTGLQYF
cdr3_nt: TGTGCCAGCTCACCACCCCCGGGACAGGGGACTGGCTTGCAGTATTTT

j_call: TRBJ2-7
v_call: TRBV7-2
d_call: -
clone_size: -
cdr3_aa: CASSLVGNYEQYF
cdr3_nt: TGTGCCAGCAGCTTAGTCGGGAACTACGAGCAGTACTTC

j_call: TRBJ2-7
v_call: TRBV29-1
d_call: -
clone_size: -
cdr3_aa: CSAVSDPYEQYF
cdr3_nt: TGCAGCGCCGTGAGCGATCCCTACGAGCAGTACTTC

j_call: TRBJ2-3
v_call: TRBV28
d_call: -
clone_size: -
cdr3_aa: CASWGPGAVDHTQYF
cdr3_nt: TGTGCCAGCTGGGGGCCGGGGGCTGTCGATCATACGCAGTATTTT

j_call: TRBJ2-1
v_call: TRBV28
d_call: -
clone_size: -
cdr3_aa: CASSLVGDITYNEQFF
cdr3_nt: TGTGCCAGCAGTTTGGTAGGGGACATAACCTACAATGAGCAGTTCTTC

j_call: TRBJ2-1
v_call: TRBV13
d_call: TRBD2
clone_size: once
cdr3_aa: CASRSRGSGDEQFF
cdr3_nt: TGTGCCAGCAGGTCGCGCGGGAGTGGCGATGAGCAGTTCTTC